These 5 T cell receptor beta chains were sequenced from one sample in a study of OX40 agonist ivuxolimab in advanced cancers. Only in-frame clones appear in the TCRdb table, and some are missing; sequencing was by immunoSEQ multiplex PCR. The sample lists approximately 27,000 clones, roughly nine tenths occurring once. The input for sequencing was CD4+ or CD8+ T cells sorted from blood, taken in a trial of the OX40 agonist ivuxolimab. These TCRs come from an adult with an advanced solid tumor such as melanoma, head and neck, liver or kidney cancer.

This chain joins TRBV9 and TRBJ2-1; tentatively, D is TRBD1 or TRBD2 (6 bases each). CDR3 length equals 13 residues. Between the trimmed V and J ends, which lost 6 bases and 9 bases, there was a span of 16 bases. Per the germline V gene, CDR1 is SGDLS and CDR2 is YYNGEE. For the CDR3, the DNA is TGTGCCAGCAATGTGGGAGGAGGGGGTGAGCAGTTCTTC. As protein: CASNVGGGGEQFF.

V usage is TRBV19 and J usage is TRBJ2-1; D is possibly TRBD1 (5 bases). CDR3 length: 15 residues. Germline CDR1 LNHDA, CDR2 SQIVND (reference sequence). Trimming removed 3 bases at V and 5 bases at J, with 14 bases between. The CDR3 DNA reads as TGTGCCAGTAGTATCGTAGTGCAGGGCAACAATGAGCAGTTCTTC. It encodes CASSIVVQGNNEQFF.

The rearrangement uses TRBV27 and TRBJ1-5; 7 bases are a match to TRBD1. Looked up from germline, CDR1 is MNHEY and CDR2 is SMNVEV (reference sequence). V shed 3 bases, J shed 2 bases, and the junction held 4 bases outside the gene matches. The CDR3 runs to 15 residues. The CDR3 loop reads CASSLVGGGNQPQHF. The CDR3 DNA is TGTGCCAGCAGTTTGGTAGGGGGCGGCAATCAGCCCCAGCATTTT.

This chain joins TRBV28 and TRBJ2-3, with 15 bases that match TRBD2. CDR1 is MDHEN, CDR2 SYDVKM, per germline. The CDR3 runs to 18 residues. Trimming took 5 bases from V and 1 from J; bases not matched to a gene: 7. The CDR3 loop is CASSTGTSGRWGTDTQYF. CDR3 bases: TGTGCCAGCAGTACCGGGACTAGCGGGAGGTGGGGCACAGATACGCAGTATTTT.

This clone has just one count. This chain links TRBV4-3 with TRBJ2-7; TRBD2 might be the D (5 bases). The CDR3 length is 16 residues. In germline, CDR1 is LGHNA, CDR2 YSLEER. The germline V and J ends were trimmed by 0 bases and 4 bases, with 16 bases remaining between them. The CDR3 DNA reads as TGCGCCAGCAGCCAAGATCTCACACGGGGTGTATACGAGCAGTACTTC. It specifies CASSQDLTRGVYEQYF.